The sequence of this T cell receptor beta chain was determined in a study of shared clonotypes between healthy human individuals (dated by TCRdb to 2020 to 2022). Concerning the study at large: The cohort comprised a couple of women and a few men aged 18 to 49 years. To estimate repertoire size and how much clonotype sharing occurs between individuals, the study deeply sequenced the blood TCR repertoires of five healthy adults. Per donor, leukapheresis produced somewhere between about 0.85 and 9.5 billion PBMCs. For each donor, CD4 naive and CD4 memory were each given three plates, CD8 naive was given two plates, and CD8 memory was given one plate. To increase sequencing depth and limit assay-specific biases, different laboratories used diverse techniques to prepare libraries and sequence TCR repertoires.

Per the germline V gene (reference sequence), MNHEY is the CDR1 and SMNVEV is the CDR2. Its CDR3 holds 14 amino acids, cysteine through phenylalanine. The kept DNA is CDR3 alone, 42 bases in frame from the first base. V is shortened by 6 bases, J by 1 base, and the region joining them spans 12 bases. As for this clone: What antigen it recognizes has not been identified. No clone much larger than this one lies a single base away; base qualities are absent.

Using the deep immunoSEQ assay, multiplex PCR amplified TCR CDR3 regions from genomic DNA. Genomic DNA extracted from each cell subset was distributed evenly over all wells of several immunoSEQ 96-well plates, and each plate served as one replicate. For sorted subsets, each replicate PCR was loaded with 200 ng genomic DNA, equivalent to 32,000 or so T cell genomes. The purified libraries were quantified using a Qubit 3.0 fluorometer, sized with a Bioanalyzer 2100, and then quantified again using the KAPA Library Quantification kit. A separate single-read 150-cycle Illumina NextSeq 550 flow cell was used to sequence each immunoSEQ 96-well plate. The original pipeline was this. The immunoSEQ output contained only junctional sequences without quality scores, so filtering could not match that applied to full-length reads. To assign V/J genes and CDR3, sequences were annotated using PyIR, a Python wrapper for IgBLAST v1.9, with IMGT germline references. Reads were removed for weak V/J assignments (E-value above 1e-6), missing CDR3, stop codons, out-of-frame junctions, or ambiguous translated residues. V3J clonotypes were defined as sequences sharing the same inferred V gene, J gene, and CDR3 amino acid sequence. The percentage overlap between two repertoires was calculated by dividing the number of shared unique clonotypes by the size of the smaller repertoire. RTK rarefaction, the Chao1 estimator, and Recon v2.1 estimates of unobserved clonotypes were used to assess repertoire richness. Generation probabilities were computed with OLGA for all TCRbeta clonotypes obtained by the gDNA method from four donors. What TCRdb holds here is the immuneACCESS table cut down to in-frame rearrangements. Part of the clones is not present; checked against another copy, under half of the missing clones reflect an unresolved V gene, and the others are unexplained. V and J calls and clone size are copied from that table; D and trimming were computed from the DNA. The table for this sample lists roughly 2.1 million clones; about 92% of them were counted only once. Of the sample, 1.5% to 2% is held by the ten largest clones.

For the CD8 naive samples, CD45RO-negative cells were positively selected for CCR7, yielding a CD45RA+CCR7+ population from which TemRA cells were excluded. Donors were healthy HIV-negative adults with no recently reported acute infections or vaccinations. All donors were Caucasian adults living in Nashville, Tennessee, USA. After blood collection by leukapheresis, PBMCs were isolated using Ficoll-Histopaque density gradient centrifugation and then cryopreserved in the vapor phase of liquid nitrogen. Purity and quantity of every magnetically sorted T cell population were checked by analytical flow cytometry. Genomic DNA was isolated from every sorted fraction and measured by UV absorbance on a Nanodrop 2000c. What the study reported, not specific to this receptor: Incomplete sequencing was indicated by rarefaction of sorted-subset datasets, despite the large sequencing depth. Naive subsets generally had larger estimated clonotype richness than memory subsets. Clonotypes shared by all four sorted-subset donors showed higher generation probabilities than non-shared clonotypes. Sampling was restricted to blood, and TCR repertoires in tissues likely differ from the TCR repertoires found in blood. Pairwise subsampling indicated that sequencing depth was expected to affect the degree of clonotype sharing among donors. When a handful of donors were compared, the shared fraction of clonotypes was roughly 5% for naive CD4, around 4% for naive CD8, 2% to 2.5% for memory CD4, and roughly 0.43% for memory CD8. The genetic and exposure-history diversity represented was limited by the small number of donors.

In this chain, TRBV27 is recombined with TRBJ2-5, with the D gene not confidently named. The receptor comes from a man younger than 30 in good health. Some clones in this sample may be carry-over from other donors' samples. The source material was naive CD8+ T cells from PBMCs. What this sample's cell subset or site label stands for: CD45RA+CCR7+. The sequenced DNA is TGTGCCAGCAGCCCAAGTGGGGTCCAAGAGACCCAGTACTTC. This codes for CASSPSGVQETQYF.